A single sample gave rise to the 2 T cell receptor beta chains below, sequenced in a study of cytomegalovirus exposure and HLA in healthy donors. The PCR employed 60 Vbeta primers together with 13 Jbeta primers. The assay was immunoSEQ multiplex PCR, and TCRdb's table has in-frame clones only and misses some. Among approximately 160,000 clones listed, about 71% were seen once. The sample consisted of PBMCs. The origin of the receptors is a woman in her 40s in good health and CMV-seropositive.

This clone has a handful of counts. The rearrangement links TRBV5-1 to TRBJ1-6, with 10 bases that match TRBD1. The CDR3 extends over 17 amino acids. With V trimmed by 3 bases and J by 0 bases, 3 bases remained unmatched. Germline V gives CDR1 SGHRS, CDR2 YFSETQ. This CDR3 reads CASSSGQGISYNSPLHF. CDR3 coding DNA: TGCGCCAGCAGCTCGGGACAGGGGATCTCCTATAATTCACCCCTCCACTTT.

The chain joins TRBV5-1 to TRBJ2-7; 9 nucleotides line up with TRBD1. CDR1 and CDR2 (germline): SGHRS, YFSETQ. The CDR3 loop spans 16 amino acids. With 0 bases clipped from V and 5 bases from J, the junction kept 9 bases outside the gene matches. The CDR3 nucleotides read TGCGCCAGCAGCTTGGCCCGGGACAGGGCCCGGGACGAGCAGTACTTC. Encoded protein: CASSLARDRARDEQYF.